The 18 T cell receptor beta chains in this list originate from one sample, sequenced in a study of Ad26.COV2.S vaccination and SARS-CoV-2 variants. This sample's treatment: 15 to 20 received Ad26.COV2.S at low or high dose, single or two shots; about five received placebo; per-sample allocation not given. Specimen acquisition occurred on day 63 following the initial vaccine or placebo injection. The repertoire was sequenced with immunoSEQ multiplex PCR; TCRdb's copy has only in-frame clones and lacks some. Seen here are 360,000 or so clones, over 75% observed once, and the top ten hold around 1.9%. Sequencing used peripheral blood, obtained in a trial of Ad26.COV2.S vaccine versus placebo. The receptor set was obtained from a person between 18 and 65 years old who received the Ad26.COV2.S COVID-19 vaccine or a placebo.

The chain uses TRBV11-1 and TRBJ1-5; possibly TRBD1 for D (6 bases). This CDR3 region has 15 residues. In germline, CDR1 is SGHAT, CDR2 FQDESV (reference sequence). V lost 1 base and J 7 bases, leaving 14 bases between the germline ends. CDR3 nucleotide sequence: TGTGCCAGCAGCTTAGACGGGGGCTGGGGGCAGCCCCAGCATTTT. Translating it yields CASSLDGGWGQPQHF.

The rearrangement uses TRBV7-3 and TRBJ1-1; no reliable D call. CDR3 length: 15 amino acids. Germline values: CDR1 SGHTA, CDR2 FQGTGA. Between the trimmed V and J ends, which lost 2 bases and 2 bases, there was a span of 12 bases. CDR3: CASSLYGGGNTEAFF. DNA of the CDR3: TGTGCCAGCAGCTTATACGGAGGCGGAAACACTGAAGCTTTCTTT.

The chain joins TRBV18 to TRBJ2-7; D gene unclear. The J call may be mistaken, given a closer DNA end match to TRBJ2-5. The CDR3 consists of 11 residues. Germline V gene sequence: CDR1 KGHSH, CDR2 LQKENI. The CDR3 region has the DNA TGTGCCAGCTCACCGGGGGAGACCCAGTACTTC. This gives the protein CASSPGETQYF.

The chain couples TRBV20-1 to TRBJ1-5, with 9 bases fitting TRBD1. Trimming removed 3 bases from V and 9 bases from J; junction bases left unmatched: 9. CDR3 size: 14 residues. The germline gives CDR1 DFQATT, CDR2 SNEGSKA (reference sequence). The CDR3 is CSASSGGQGLPQHF. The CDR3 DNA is TGCAGTGCTAGTTCTGGGGGACAGGGTTTGCCCCAGCATTTT.

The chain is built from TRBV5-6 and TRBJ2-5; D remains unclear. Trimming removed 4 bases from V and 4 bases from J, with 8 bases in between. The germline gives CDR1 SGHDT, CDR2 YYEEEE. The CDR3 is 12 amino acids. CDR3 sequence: CASSRPPETQYF. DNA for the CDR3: TGTGCCAGCAGCCGCCCCCCAGAGACCCAGTACTTC.

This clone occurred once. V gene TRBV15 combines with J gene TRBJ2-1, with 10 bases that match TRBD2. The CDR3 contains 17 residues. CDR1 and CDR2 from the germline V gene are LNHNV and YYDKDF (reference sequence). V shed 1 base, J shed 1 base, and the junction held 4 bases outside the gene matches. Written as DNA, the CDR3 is TGTGCCACCAGCAGAGGGGCTAGCGGGGGTTCCTACAATGAGCAGTTCTTC. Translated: CATSRGASGGSYNEQFF.

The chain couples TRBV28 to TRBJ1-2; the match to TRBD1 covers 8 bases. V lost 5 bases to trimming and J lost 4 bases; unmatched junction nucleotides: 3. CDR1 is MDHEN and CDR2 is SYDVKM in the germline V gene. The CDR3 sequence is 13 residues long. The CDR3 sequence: CASSQTGGYGYTF. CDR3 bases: TGTGCCAGCAGTCAAACAGGGGGCTATGGCTACACCTTC.

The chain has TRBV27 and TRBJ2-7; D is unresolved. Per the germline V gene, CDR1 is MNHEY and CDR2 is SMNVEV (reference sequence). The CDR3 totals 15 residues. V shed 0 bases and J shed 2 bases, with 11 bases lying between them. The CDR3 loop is CASSLSLGRTYEQYF. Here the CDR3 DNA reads TGTGCCAGCAGTTTATCCCTCGGACGGACCTACGAGCAGTACTTC.

The CDR3 spells CATPDEGPSSGNTIYF. Written as DNA, the CDR3 is TGTGCCACACCCGACGAGGGTCCGAGCTCTGGAAACACCATATATTTT. The chain carries TRBV28 and TRBJ1-3; D is undetermined. Germline loops: CDR1 MDHEN, CDR2 SYDVKM. V was pared by 10 bases and J by 0 bases, with 19 bases between. The length of the CDR3 is 16 residues.

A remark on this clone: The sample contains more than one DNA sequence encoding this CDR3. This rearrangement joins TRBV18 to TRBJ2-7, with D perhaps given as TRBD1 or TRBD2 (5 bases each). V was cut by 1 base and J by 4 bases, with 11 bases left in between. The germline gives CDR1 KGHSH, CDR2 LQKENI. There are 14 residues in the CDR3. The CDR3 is CASSPQGRGYEQYF. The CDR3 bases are TGTGCCAGCTCACCACAGGGGAGAGGTTACGAGCAGTACTTC.

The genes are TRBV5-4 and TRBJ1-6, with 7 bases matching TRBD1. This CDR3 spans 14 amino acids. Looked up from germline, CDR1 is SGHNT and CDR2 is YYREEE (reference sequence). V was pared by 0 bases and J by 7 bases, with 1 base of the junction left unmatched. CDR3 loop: CASSLEQGNSPLHF. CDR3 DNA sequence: TGTGCCAGCAGCTTGGAACAGGGGAATTCACCCCTCCACTTT.

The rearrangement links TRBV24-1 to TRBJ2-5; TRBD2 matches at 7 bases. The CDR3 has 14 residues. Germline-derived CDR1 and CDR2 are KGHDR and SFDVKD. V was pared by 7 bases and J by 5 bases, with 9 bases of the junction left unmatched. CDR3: CATSGAGRGETQYF. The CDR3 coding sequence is TGTGCCACCAGCGGAGCGGGGCGGGGGGAGACCCAGTACTTC.

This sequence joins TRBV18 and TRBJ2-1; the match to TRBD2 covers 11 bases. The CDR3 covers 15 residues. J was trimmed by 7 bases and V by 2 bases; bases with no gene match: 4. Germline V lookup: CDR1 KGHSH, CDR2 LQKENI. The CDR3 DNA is TGTGCCAGCTCACCATTAGCGGGAGGGCAAAATGAGCAGTTCTTC. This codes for CASSPLAGGQNEQFF.

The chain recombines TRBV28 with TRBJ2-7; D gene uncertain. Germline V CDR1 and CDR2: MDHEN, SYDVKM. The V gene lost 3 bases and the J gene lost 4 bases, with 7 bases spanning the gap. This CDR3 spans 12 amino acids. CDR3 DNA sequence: TGTGCCAGCAGTTTGAAGGGTTACGAGCAGTACTTC. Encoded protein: CASSLKGYEQYF.

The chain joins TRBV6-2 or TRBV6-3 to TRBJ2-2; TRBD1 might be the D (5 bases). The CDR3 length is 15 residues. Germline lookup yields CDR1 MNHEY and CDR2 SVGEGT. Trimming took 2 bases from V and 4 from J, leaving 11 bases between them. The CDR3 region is CASSYGVDSTGELFF. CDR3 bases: TGTGCCAGCAGTTACGGTGTTGACAGCACCGGGGAGCTGTTTTTT.

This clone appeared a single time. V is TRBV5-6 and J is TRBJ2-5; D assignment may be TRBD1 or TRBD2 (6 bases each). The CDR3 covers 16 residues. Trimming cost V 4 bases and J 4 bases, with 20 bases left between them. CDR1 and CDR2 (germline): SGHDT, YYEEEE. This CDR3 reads CASSQNMGGWGETQYF. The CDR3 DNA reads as TGTGCCAGCAGCCAGAATATGGGGGGCTGGGGAGAGACCCAGTACTTC.

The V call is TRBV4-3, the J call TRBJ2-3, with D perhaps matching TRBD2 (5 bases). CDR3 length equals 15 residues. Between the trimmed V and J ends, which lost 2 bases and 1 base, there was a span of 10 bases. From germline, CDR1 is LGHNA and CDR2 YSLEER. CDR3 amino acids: CASSQKEDGTDTQYF. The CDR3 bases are TGCGCCAGCAGCCAAAAGGAGGACGGCACAGATACGCAGTATTTT.

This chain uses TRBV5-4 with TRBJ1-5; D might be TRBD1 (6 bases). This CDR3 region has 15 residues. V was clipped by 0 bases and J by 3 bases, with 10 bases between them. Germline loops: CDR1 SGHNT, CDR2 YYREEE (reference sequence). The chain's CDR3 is CASSLGQGLNQPQHF. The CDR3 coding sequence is TGTGCCAGCAGCTTGGGGCAGGGGCTCAATCAGCCCCAGCATTTT.